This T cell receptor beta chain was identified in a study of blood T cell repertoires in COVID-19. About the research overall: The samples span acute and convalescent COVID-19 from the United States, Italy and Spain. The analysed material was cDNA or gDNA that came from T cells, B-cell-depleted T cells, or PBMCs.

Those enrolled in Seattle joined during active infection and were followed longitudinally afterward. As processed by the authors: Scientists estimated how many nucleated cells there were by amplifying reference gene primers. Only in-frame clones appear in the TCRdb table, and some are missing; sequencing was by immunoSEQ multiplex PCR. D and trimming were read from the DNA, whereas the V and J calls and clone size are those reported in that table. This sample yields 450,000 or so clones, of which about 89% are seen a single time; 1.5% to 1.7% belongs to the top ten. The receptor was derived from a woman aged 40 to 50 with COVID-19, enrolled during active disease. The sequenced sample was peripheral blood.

CDR3 nucleotide sequence: TGTGCCAGCAGCTTAAGCGGGGGTGCCTACGAGCAGTACTTC. Translation: CASSLSGGAYEQYF. The rearrangement links TRBV5-4 to TRBJ2-7; TRBD2 matches at 8 bases. This CDR3 has 14 amino acids. From germline, CDR1 is SGHNT and CDR2 YYREEE (reference sequence). The V and J ends lost 2 bases and 2 bases, in that order; junction bases with no gene match: 3.